This entry features one T cell receptor (beta chain) sequence. The antigen remains unidentified. The data originate from a study of PD-1 blockade in classical Hodgkin lymphoma. Study conclusions and caveats: The study found that TCR diversity rose significantly by C4D1 in CD4+ but not CD8+ cells. The origin of the repertoire differences remains undefined, with disease activity or prior therapy as possible causes.

In every patient, relapse followed autologous stem cell transplantation, while exposure to brentuximab vedotin differed. The V end was cut by 9 bases, the J end by 0 bases, with 17 bases between. Germline CDR1 reads LNHDA; CDR2 reads SQIVND (reference sequence). CDR3 length: 15 residues. The repertoire was sequenced with immunoSEQ multiplex PCR; TCRdb's copy has only in-frame clones and lacks some. The table records about 93,000 clones, 81% of them present only once. The rearrangement links TRBV19 to TRBJ1-1, with D possibly matching TRBD1 (5 bases). This specimen was peripheral blood mononuclear cells (PBMCs), taken before the second cycle of nivolumab. This receptor was identified in a human donor with classical Hodgkin lymphoma. CDR3 amino acids: CASGGTGGVNTEAFF. CDR3 in DNA: TGTGCCAGCGGGGGGACCGGCGGTGTGAACACTGAAGCTTTCTTT.